Shown below are 10 T cell receptor beta chains from a single sample sequenced in a study of cytomegalovirus exposure and HLA in healthy donors. The PCR used 60 Vbeta and 13 Jbeta primers. Clones were sequenced by immunoSEQ multiplex PCR, and TCRdb holds only the in-frame ones, with some missing. The data contain 95,000 to 100,000 clones, more than 65% of them singletons. The sample taken for sequencing was PBMCs. The receptors stem from a human donor in good health.

The CDR3 reads CASSYEARTEAFF. The CDR3 region has the DNA TGTGCCAGCAGCTATGAGGCGAGGACTGAAGCTTTCTTT. This chain uses TRBV7-9 with TRBJ1-1, with D unresolved. V was trimmed by 4 bases and J by 5 bases, leaving 11 bases between them. Germline CDR1 reads SEHNR; CDR2 reads FQNEAQ (reference sequence). CDR3 size: 13 residues.

The chain uses TRBV6-1 and TRBJ1-2; 7 bases line up with TRBD1. Germline V lookup: CDR1 MNHNS, CDR2 SASEGT. Losses at the gene ends were 4 bases for V and 8 bases for J; bases not matched to a gene: 7. CDR3 length: 13 residues. This CDR3 reads CASSAEQGLGYTF. In nucleotides, the CDR3 is TGTGCCAGCAGTGCAGAACAGGGGTTGGGCTACACCTTC.

V and J are TRBV27 and TRBJ2-3; TRBD1 aligns across 9 bases. Per germline, CDR1 MNHEY and CDR2 SMNVEV (reference sequence). V dropped 2 bases and J dropped 0; count of bases not matched to a gene: 6. The CDR3 runs to 17 residues. The DNA of the CDR3 is TGTGCCAGCAGTTTAGGGGACAGGGAACCTAGCACAGATACGCAGTATTTT. Translated, it gives CASSLGDREPSTDTQYF.

This clone was seen a single time. This chain links TRBV15 with TRBJ1-2; 11 bases agree with TRBD1. The ends lost 0 bases at V and 7 bases at J; junction bases unmatched: 10. The germline gives CDR1 LNHNV, CDR2 YYDKDF (reference sequence). The CDR3 length is 17 residues. CDR3 sequence (DNA): TGTGCCACCAGCAGAGAACCCGGGACAGGGGGAGTTCTTGGCTACACCTTC. This encodes CATSREPGTGGVLGYTF.

CDR3 sequence (DNA): TGTGCCAGCAGCGAGGAGACGCGGGGGGGCGCCTCCTACGAGCAGTACTTC. It encodes CASSEETRGGASYEQYF. The chain recombines TRBV9 with TRBJ2-7; 9 positions agree with TRBD2. Germline lookup yields CDR1 SGDLS and CDR2 YYNGEE. Unmatched junction bases numbered 10, after V lost 3 bases and J lost 0 bases. This CDR3 contains 17 residues.

V and J are TRBV9 and TRBJ1-4; possibly TRBD1 for D (6 bases). The germline V and J ends were trimmed by 4 bases and 5 bases, with 18 bases remaining between them. The CDR3 totals 16 residues. Germline V CDR1 and CDR2: SGDLS, YYNGEE. The CDR3 coding sequence is TGTGCCAGCAGCCTCACACCAGGGGACAAGAATGAAAAACTGTTTTTT. Amino acids: CASSLTPGDKNEKLFF.

This chain connects TRBV7-8 to TRBJ1-4; unclear D gene. The CDR3 is 15 amino acids. Trimming pared 4 bases from V and 6 bases from J, leaving 15 bases between. Germline values: CDR1 SGHVS, CDR2 FQNEAQ. The CDR3 reads CASSSSVALYEKLFF. The CDR3 coding sequence is TGTGCCAGCAGCTCGAGCGTAGCCTTATATGAAAAACTGTTTTTT.

The table lists this clone with a few counts. The CDR3 is CASSSNTGELFF. The CDR3 DNA is TGTGCCAGCAGTTCAAACACCGGGGAGCTGTTTTTT. The V and J genes are TRBV6-6 and TRBJ2-2, with D uncertain. The germline CDR1 and CDR2 sequences are MNHNY and SVGAGI (reference sequence). V lost 4 bases and J 2 bases, leaving 2 bases between the germline ends. This CDR3 region has 12 residues.

This clone has a handful of counts. The genes are TRBV5-1 and TRBJ2-3; 7 bases match TRBD2. This CDR3 region has 15 residues. The V segment lost 5 bases and the J segment 2 bases; nucleotides outside the gene matches: 8. CDR1 is SGHRS and CDR2 is YFSETQ in the germline V gene. CDR3 amino acids: CASRRGGGTTDTQYF. CDR3 bases: TGCGCCAGCAGAAGAGGCGGGGGAACCACAGATACGCAGTATTTT. The entire variable domain, with the rest obtained from reference TRBV5-1 and TRBJ2-3, is as follows: KAGVTQTPRYLIKTRGQQVTLSCSPISGHRSVSWYQQTPGQGLQFLFEYFSETQRNKGNFPGRFSGRQFSNSRSEMNVSTLELGDSALYLCASRRGGGTTDTQYFGPGTRLTVL.

The rearrangement uses TRBV27 and TRBJ1-1; D may be TRBD1 (5 bases). The V end was cut by 6 bases, the J end by 5 bases, with 22 bases between. Germline V CDR1 and CDR2: MNHEY, SMNVEV (reference sequence). The CDR3 consists of 16 residues. In nucleotides, the CDR3 is TGTGCCAGCAGCCATACAGGTTTAGGGTCGAGGACTGAAGCTTTCTTT. Encoded protein: CASSHTGLGSRTEAFF.